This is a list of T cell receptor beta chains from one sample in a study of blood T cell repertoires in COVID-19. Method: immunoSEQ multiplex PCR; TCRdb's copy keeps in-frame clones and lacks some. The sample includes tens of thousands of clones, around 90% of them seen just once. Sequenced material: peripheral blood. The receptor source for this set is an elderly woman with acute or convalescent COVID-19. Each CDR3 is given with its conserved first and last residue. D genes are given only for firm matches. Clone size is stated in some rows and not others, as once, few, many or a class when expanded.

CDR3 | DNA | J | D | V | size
CASSQPGGNSYEQYF | TGTGCCAGCAGCCAACCGGGAGGGAACTCCTACGAGCAGTACTTC | TRBJ2-7 | TRBD2 | TRBV3-1/TRBV3-2 | .
CASIRQGNTEAFF | TGTGCCAGCATTCGACAGGGAAACACTGAAGCTTTCTTT | TRBJ1-1 | TRBD1 | TRBV2 | once
CASSSSGRAGGGELFF | TGTGCCAGCAGTTCTAGCGGGAGGGCCGGAGGCGGGGAGCTGTTTTTT | TRBJ2-2 | TRBD2 | TRBV28 | .
CASSKTGTYNEQFF | TGTGCCAGCAGTAAGACAGGGACCTACAATGAGCAGTTCTTC | TRBJ2-1 | TRBD1 | TRBV2 | .
CASSFLREQFF | TGTGCCAGCAGCTTTCTCCGGGAGCAGTTCTTC | TRBJ2-1 | . | TRBV5-5 | .
CASSGNIGGTQYF | TGTGCCAGCAGTGGAAACATAGGAGGGACCCAGTACTTC | TRBJ2-5 | . | TRBV25-1 | once
CASNQGSEKHGYTF | TGTGCCAGTAATCAGGGAAGCGAAAAACACGGCTACACCTTC | TRBJ1-2 | . | TRBV6-5 | .
CAWSVGQGAFTDTQYF | TGTGCCTGGAGTGTAGGGCAGGGGGCGTTCACAGATACGCAGTATTTT | TRBJ2-3 | TRBD1 | TRBV30 | .
CASSLGLPTDTQYF | TGTGCCAGCAGCCTGGGGCTACCCACAGATACGCAGTATTTT | TRBJ2-3 | . | TRBV7-3 | .
CASSFGGQAFF | TGTGCCAGCAGCTTCGGCGGCCAAGCTTTCTTT | TRBJ1-1 | . | TRBV7-3 | few